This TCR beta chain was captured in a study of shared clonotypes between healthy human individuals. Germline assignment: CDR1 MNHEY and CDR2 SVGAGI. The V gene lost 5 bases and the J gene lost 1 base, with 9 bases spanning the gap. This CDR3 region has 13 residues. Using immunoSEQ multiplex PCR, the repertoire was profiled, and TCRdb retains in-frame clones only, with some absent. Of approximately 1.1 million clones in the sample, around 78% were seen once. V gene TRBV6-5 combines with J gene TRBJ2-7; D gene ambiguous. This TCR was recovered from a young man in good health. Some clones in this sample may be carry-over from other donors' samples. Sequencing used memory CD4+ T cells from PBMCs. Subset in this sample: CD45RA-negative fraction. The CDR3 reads CASSPLPSYEQYF. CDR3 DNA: TGTGCCAGCAGTCCGCTCCCGTCCTACGAGCAGTACTTC.